Presented here are 19 T cell receptor beta chains from one specimen sequenced in a study of vaccination effects on CD4 cells after COVID-19. TCRdb keeps only in-frame clones here, not all; method: immunoSEQ multiplex PCR. The profile shows just under 75,000 clones, 65% to 85% of them singletons. After expansion with viral peptide pools in the ViraFEST assay, antigen-specific CD4+ T cells were sequenced. It was after approximately 11 days of culture that CD4+ T cells were isolated. Nobody among the vaccine recipients had prior SARS-CoV-2 infection (nucleocapsid antibodies were negative). Their antigen targets remain unknown. The sample was CD4+ T cells from PBMCs cultured with HCoV-NL63 spike peptides, taken before COVID-19 vaccination. These receptors all come from a human donor who received a COVID-19 vaccine.

The J gene is TRBJ2-2, the V gene TRBV6-5, with D unclear. The CDR3 sequence is 14 residues long. CDR1 MNHEY and CDR2 SVGAGI come from the germline V gene. V lost 0 bases and J 1 base, leaving 3 bases between the germline ends. CDR3 sequence: CASSYSGNTGELFF. The CDR3 nucleotides are TGTGCCAGCAGTTACTCAGGGAACACCGGGGAGCTGTTTTTT.

CDR3 sequence: CASSGSVQETQYF. The DNA of the CDR3 is TGCGCCAGCAGTGGTAGCGTACAAGAGACCCAGTACTTC. V gene TRBV10-1 combines with J gene TRBJ2-5, with D possibly matching TRBD2 (5 bases). Germline CDR1 WNHNN, CDR2 SYGVQD (reference sequence). The CDR3 totals 13 residues. V lost 4 bases to trimming and J lost 2 bases, with 8 bases between them.

This clone was picked up a small number of times. This chain links TRBV19 with TRBJ1-3, with D hard to call. Trimming pared 4 bases from V and 3 bases from J, leaving 10 bases between. The CDR3 has 14 residues. Germline CDR1 and CDR2: LNHDA and SQIVND (reference sequence). The CDR3 region has the DNA TGTGCCAGTAGTAGGGGAGGGAGTGGAAACACCATATATTTT. As protein: CASSRGGSGNTIYF.

This chain uses TRBV3-1 (or the pseudogene TRBV3-2) with TRBJ1-2, with D perhaps matching TRBD1 (5 bases). V lost 4 bases and J lost 2, with 14 bases in between. The CDR3 is 15 residues long. Germline assignment: CDR1 LGHDT and CDR2 YNNKEL (reference sequence). CDR3 nucleotide sequence: TGTGCCAGCAGCCTAGGTGGGGGATGGAACTATGGCTACACCTTC. This sequence encodes CASSLGGGWNYGYTF.

This clone occurred a few times. The V gene is TRBV7-8, the J gene TRBJ2-7; D remains ambiguous. Germline lookup yields CDR1 SGHVS and CDR2 FQNEAQ. The CDR3 totals 14 residues. CDR3 residues: CASSLGLSSDEQYV. Here the CDR3 DNA reads TGTGCCAGCAGCTTAGGTCTCTCCTCCGACGAGCAGTACGTC.

The chain uses TRBV12-2 and TRBJ1-4; the table assigns TRBD1, which was not confirmed against the DNA. TRBV12-2 is noted as a pseudogene. The CDR3 length is 18 residues. CDR3 in amino acids: CASRLAPGTYATNEKLFF. CDR3 nucleotides: TGTGCAAGTCGCTTAGCCCCCGGGACATACGCAACTAATGAAAAACTGTTTTTT.

This sequence joins TRBV4-1 and TRBJ1-4; tentative D call: TRBD1 (6 bases). Germline V gives CDR1 MGHRA, CDR2 YSYEKL. The CDR3 spans 15 residues. V was cut by 6 bases and J by 2 bases, with 13 bases left in between. This CDR3 is CASRSTGNTNEKLFF. CDR3 DNA sequence: TGCGCCAGCAGGAGTACAGGGAACACTAATGAAAAACTGTTTTTT.

This clone was found once. The J gene is TRBJ1-1, the V gene TRBV6-5, with 9 bases lining up with TRBD1. V was pared by 8 bases and J by 5 bases, with 12 bases of the junction left unmatched. This CDR3 contains 15 residues. Germline CDR1 is MNHEY and CDR2 is SVGAGI. The CDR3 region has the DNA TGTGCCAGCCGCAACCGGGACAGGGTGGGGACTGAAGCTTTCTTT. Amino acids: CASRNRDRVGTEAFF.

V gene TRBV4-1 combines with J gene TRBJ1-6, with D possibly TRBD1 on 6 matching bases. From germline, CDR1 is MGHRA and CDR2 YSYEKL. With 0 bases removed from V and 6 bases from J, the gap between germline ends came to 15 bases. The CDR3 contains 17 residues. The CDR3 coding sequence is TGCGCCAGCAGCCAAGAAGGAGCAGGGGCTAGTAATTCACCCCTCCACTTT. Encoded protein: CASSQEGAGASNSPLHF.

The CDR3 coding sequence is TGTGCCAGCAGCCTGGCCTCCGGACAGGCTTTCTCAGGGGAGCTGTTTTTT. It is translated as CASSLASGQAFSGELFF. The chain links TRBV7-2 to TRBJ2-2; 7 bases match TRBD1. The CDR3 is 17 residues long. Germline CDR1 and CDR2: SGHTA and FQGNSA. Trimming removed 5 bases from V and 8 bases from J; junction bases left unmatched: 17.

The chain links TRBV5-1 to TRBJ2-3; D is tentatively TRBD1 or TRBD2 (6 bases each). The germline V and J ends were trimmed by 2 bases and 0 bases, with 13 bases remaining between them. The germline V gene encodes CDR1 SGHRS and CDR2 YFSETQ. The CDR3 has 16 amino acids. The CDR3 coding sequence is TGCGCCAGCAGCTTTTCGGGGGCCACTAGCACAGATACGCAGTATTTT. Protein: CASSFSGATSTDTQYF.

The chain joins TRBV11-1 to TRBJ2-2, with TRBD2 as a possible D gene (6 bases). Trimming shortened V by 1 base and J by 3 bases, and 9 bases separated the two germline ends. CDR1 SGHAT and CDR2 FQDESV come from the germline V gene (reference sequence). The CDR3 is 15 amino acids. The CDR3 here is CASSLGREYTGELFF. The CDR3 DNA reads as TGTGCCAGCAGCTTAGGGAGGGAGTACACCGGGGAGCTGTTTTTT.

CDR3 amino acids: CASSNTRYYEQYV. CDR3 nucleotides: TGTGCCAGTAGTAACACCCGATACTACGAGCAGTACGTC. This chain joins TRBV19 and TRBJ2-7, with unresolved D. This CDR3 comprises 13 residues. Germline V lookup: CDR1 LNHDA, CDR2 SQIVND (reference sequence). V lost 4 bases and J 3 bases, leaving 10 bases between the germline ends.

The V call is TRBV12-5, the J call TRBJ2-4; D remains ambiguous. Trimming took 2 bases from V and 5 from J, leaving 4 bases between them. Germline CDR1 is LGHNT and CDR2 is FRNRAP. This CDR3 region has 12 residues. As DNA, the CDR3 is TGTGCTAGTGGTTTGAGGGAAAACATTCAGTACTTC. As protein: CASGLRENIQYF.

This chain joins TRBV18 and TRBJ2-5, with a possible D match to TRBD1 (6 bases). Germline CDR1 is KGHSH and CDR2 is LQKENI. This CDR3 contains 12 residues. V lost 4 bases and J 4 bases, leaving 7 bases between the germline ends. The CDR3 here is CASSQDRETQYF. In DNA form, the CDR3 reads TGTGCCAGCTCACAGGACAGAGAGACCCAGTACTTC.

The CDR3 region has the DNA TGTGCCAGCAGTGAGGGGACAGCAGGAAACACCATATATTTT. Protein: CASSEGTAGNTIYF. The chain recombines TRBV2 with TRBJ1-3; 7 nucleotides match TRBD1. The germline V gene has CDR1 SNHLY and CDR2 FYNNEI. J lost 4 bases, V lost 3 bases, and 3 bases had no gene match. The CDR3 length is 14 residues. Together with reference TRBV2 and TRBJ1-3, the CDR3 gives the full variable domain: EPEVTQTPSHQVTQMGQEVILRCVPISNHLYFYWYRQILGQKVEFLVSFYNNEISEKSEIFDDQFSVERPDGSNFTLKIRSTKLEDSAMYFCASSEGTAGNTIYFGEGSWLTVV.

V usage is TRBV6-5 and J usage is TRBJ2-7, with TRBD1 as a possible D gene (6 bases). V was shortened by 6 bases and J by 4 bases, with 13 bases between the two germline ends. The CDR3 is 13 residues long. Germline V lookup: CDR1 MNHEY, CDR2 SVGAGI. CDR3 DNA: TGTGCCAGCAGCCCCGTGAGGGGGTACGAGCAGTACGTC. Its protein product is CASSPVRGYEQYV.

This rearrangement joins TRBV18 to TRBJ1-5, with no clear D. Germline assignment: CDR1 KGHSH and CDR2 LQKENI. V dropped 2 bases and J dropped 9 bases, with 11 bases sitting between them. The CDR3 sequence is 13 residues long. The CDR3 region has the DNA TGTGCCAGCTCACCAGAAGACCGTCGGCCCCAGCATTTT. It encodes CASSPEDRRPQHF.

The chain couples TRBV6-2 or TRBV6-3 to TRBJ1-5, with a tentative D call TRBD1 (5 bases). This CDR3 region has 15 residues. V gave up 1 base and J gave up 4 bases, with 11 bases separating them. Germline CDR1 MNHEY, CDR2 SVGEGT. CDR3 in amino acids: CASSYYFGGNQPQHF. CDR3 coding DNA: TGTGCCAGCAGTTACTATTTCGGGGGGAATCAGCCCCAGCATTTT.